Reported below is one T cell receptor (beta chain). The antigen is undetermined. The V end was cut by 7 bases, the J end by 7 bases, with 16 bases between. Germline V gene lookup returns CDR1 SEHNR and CDR2 FQNEAQ (reference sequence). This CDR3 region has 13 residues. The data stem from a study of T cell clonotyping in hematopoietic cell transplantation. Sequencing used immunoSEQ multiplex PCR; TCRdb keeps in-frame clones, though not all of them. The sample includes approximately 75,000 clones, 85% to 95% of them seen just once. Overall study findings and caveats: Higher Inverse Simpson Index values in graft donor and pretransplant recipient predicted broader posttransplant TCR diversity. Recipient TCR diversity dropped after transplant; expanded clonotypes rose from day 30 to 180. At the given depth, recipient repertoires were over 95% de novo clonotypes.

V gene TRBV7-9 combines with J gene TRBJ1-2; D remains ambiguous. The sequenced sample was peripheral blood mononuclear cells. This receptor was identified in a man aged 50 to 60 in good health. Some clones in this sample may be carry-over from other donors' samples. CDR3 amino acids: CASTNEMESGYTF. CDR3 nucleotides: TGTGCCAGCACCAACGAGATGGAGAGTGGCTACACCTTC.